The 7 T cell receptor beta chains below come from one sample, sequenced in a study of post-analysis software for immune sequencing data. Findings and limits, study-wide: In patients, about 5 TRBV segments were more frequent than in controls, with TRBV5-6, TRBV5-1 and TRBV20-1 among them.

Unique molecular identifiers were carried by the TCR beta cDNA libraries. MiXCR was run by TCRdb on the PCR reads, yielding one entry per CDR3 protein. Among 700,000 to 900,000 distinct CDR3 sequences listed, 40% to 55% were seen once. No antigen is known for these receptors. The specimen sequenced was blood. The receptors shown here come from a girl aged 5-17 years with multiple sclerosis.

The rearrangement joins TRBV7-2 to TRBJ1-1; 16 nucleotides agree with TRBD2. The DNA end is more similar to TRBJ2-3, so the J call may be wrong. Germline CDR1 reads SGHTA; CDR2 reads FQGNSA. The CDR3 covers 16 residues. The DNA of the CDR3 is TGTGCCAGCGAAATGTCGGGACTAGCGGGAGGGGGTAGGCAGTATTTT. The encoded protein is CASEMSGLAGGGRQYF.

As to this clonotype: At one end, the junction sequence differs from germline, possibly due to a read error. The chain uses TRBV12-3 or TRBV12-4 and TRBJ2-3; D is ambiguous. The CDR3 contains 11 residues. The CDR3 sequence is CASAGEDAQYF. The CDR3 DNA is TGTGCCTCAGCAGGAGAAGATGCGCAGTATTTT.

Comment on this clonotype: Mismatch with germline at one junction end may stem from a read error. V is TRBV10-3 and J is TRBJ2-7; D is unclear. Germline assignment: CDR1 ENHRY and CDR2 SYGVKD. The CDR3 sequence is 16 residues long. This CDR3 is CTISDTVARTSYEQYF. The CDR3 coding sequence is TGTACCATCAGTGACACGGTGGCAAGGACCTCCTACGAGCAGTACTTC.

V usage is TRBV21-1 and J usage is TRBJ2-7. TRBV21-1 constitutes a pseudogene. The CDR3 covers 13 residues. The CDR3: CASSLRRAYEQYF. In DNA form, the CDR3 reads TGTGCCAGCAGCCTCCGACGGGCCTACGAGCAGTACTTC.

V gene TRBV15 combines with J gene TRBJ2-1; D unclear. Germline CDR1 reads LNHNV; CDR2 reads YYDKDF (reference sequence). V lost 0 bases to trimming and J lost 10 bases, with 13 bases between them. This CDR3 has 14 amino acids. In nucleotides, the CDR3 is TGTGCCACCAGCAGAGAAGGTCCGCACGACGAGCAGTTCTTC. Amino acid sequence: CATSREGPHDEQFF.

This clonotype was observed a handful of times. For the CDR3, the DNA is TGTGCCAGCAGCCCTGGGGACAGGGGCTCCTACGAGCAGTACTTC. This encodes CASSPGDRGSYEQYF. This chain uses TRBV7-9 with TRBJ2-7; 10 nucleotides match TRBD1. CDR1 is SEHNR, CDR2 FQNEAQ, per germline (reference sequence). This CDR3 is 15 amino acids long. Germline trimming cut 5 bases from V and 0 bases from J; bases unmatched to any gene: 4.

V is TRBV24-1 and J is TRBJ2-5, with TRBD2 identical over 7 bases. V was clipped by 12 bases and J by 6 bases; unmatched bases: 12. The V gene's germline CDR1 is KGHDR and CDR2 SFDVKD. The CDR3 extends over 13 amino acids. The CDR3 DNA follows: TGTGCCGCCTCCAGCGGGGCCCAGAAGACCCAGTACTTC. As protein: CAASSGAQKTQYF.